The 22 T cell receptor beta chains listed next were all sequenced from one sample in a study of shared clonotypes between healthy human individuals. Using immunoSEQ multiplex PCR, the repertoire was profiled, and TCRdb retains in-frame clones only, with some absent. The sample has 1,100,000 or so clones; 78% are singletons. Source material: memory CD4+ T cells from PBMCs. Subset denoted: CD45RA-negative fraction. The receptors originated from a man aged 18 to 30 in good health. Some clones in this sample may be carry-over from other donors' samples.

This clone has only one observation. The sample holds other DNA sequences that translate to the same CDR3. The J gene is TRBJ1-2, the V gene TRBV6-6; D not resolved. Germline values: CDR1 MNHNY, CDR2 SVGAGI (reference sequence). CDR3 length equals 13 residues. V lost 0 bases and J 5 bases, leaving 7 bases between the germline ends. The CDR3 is CASSYSAGYGYTF. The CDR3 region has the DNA TGTGCCAGCAGTTACTCTGCCGGATATGGCTACACCTTC.

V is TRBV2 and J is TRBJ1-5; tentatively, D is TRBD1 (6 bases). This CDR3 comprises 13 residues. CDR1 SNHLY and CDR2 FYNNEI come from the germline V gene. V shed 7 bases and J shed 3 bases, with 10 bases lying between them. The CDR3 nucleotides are TGTGCCAGCAAGGGGGACTACAATCAGCCCCAGCATTTT. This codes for CASKGDYNQPQHF.

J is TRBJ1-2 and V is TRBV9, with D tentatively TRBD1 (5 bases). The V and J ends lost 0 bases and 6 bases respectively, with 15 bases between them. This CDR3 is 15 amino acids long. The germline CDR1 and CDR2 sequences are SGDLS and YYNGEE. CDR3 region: CASSVDHTGLNGYTF. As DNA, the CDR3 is TGTGCCAGCAGCGTAGACCACACAGGATTGAATGGCTACACCTTC.

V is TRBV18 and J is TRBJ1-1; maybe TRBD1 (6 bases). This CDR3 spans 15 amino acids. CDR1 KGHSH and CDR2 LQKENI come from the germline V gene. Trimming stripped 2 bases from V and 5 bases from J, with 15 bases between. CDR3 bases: TGTGCCAGCTCACCATCGGCCTCGAGGGGGACTGAAGCTTTCTTT. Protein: CASSPSASRGTEAFF.

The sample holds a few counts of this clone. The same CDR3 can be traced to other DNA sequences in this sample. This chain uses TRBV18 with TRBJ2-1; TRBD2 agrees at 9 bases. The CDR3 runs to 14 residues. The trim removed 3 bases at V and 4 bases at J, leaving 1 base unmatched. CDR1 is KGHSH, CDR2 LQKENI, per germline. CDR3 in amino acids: CASSPGLAYNEQFF. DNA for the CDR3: TGTGCCAGCTCACCGGGACTAGCTTACAATGAGCAGTTCTTC. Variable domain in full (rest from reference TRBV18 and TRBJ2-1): NAGVMQNPRHLVRRRGQEARLRCSPMKGHSHVYWYRQLPEEGLKFMVYLQKENIIDESGMPKERFSAEFPKEGPSILRIQQVVRGDSAAYFCASSPGLAYNEQFFGPGTRLTVL.

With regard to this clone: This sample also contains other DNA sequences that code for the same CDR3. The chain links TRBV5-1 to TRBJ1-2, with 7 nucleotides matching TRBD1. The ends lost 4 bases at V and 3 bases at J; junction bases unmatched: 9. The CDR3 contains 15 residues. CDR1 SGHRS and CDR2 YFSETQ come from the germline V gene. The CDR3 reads CASSPGGTGDYGYTF. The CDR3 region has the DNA TGCGCCAGCAGCCCCGGAGGTACAGGGGACTATGGCTACACCTTC.

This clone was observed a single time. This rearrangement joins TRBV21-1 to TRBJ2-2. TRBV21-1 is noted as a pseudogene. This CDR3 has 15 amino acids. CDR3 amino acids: CASSKLGRSTGELFF. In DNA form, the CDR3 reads TGTGCCAGCAGCAAGTTGGGCCGGAGCACCGGGGAGCTGTTTTTT.

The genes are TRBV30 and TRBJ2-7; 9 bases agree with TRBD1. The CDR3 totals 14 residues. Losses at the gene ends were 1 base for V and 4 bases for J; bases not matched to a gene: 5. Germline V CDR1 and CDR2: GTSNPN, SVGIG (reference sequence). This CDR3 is CAWSAPTGGYEQYF. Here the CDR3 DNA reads TGTGCCTGGAGTGCCCCGACAGGGGGGTACGAGCAGTACTTC.

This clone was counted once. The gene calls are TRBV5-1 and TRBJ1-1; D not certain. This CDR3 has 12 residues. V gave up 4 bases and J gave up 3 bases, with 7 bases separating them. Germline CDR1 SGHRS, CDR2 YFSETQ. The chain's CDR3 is CASSRYDTEAFF. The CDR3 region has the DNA TGCGCCAGCAGCCGTTACGACACTGAAGCTTTCTTT.

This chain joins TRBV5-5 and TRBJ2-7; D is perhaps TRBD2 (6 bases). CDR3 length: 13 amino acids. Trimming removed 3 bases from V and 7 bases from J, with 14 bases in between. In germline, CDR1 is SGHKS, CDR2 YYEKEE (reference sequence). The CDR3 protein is CASSSYTGGEQYF. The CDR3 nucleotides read TGTGCCAGCAGCTCATACACCGGGGGTGAGCAGTACTTC.

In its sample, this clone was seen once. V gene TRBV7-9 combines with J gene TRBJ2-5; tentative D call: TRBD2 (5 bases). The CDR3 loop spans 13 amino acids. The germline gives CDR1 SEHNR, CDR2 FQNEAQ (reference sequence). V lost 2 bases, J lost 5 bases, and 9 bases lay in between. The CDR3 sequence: CASSLSGWETQYF. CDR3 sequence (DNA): TGTGCCAGCAGCTTATCGGGGTGGGAGACCCAGTACTTC.

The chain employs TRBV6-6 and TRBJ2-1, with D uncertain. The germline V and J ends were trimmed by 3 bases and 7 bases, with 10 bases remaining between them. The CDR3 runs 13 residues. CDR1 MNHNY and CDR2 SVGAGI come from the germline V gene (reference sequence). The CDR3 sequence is CASSYGYANEQFF. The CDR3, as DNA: TGTGCCAGCAGTTATGGCTACGCAAATGAGCAGTTCTTC.

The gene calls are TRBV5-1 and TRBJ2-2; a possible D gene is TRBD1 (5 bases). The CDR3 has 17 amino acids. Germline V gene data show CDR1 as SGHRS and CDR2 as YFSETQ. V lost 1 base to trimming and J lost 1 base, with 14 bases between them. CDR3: CASSLPPPQGNTGELFF. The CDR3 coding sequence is TGCGCCAGCAGCTTGCCCCCGCCCCAGGGGAACACCGGGGAGCTGTTTTTT.

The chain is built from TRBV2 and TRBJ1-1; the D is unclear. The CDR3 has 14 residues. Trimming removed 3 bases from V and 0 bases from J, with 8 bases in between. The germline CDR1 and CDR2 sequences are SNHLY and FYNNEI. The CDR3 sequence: CASSEWSVNTEAFF. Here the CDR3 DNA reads TGTGCCAGCAGTGAGTGGTCGGTGAACACTGAAGCTTTCTTT. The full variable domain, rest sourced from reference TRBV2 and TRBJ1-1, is EPEVTQTPSHQVTQMGQEVILRCVPISNHLYFYWYRQILGQKVEFLVSFYNNEISEKSEIFDDQFSVERPDGSNFTLKIRSTKLEDSAMYFCASSEWSVNTEAFFGQGTRLTVV.

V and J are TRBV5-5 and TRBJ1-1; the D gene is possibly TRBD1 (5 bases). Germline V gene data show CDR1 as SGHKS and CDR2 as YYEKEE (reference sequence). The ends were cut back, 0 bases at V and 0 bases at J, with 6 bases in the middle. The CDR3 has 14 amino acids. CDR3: CASSLGGMNTEAFF. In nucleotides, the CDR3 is TGTGCCAGCAGCTTGGGGGGGATGAACACTGAAGCTTTCTTT.

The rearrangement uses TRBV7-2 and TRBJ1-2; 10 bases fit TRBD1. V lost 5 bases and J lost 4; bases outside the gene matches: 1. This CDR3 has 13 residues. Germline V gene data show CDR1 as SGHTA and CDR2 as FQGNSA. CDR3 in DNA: TGTGCCAGCAGCAGGACAGGGGGCTATGGCTACACCTTC. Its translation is CASSRTGGYGYTF.

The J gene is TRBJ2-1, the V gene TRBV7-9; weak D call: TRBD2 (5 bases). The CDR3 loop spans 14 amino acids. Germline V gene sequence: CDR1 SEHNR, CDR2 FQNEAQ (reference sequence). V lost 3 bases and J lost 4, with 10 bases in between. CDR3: CASSFGGSYNEQFF. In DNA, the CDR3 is TGTGCCAGCAGCTTTGGTGGGAGTTACAATGAGCAGTTCTTC.

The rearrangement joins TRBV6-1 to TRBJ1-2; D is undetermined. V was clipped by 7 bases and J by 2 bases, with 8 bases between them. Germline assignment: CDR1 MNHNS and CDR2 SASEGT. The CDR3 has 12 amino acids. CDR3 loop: CASIAGNYGYTF. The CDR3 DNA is TGTGCCAGCATCGCAGGCAACTATGGCTACACCTTC.

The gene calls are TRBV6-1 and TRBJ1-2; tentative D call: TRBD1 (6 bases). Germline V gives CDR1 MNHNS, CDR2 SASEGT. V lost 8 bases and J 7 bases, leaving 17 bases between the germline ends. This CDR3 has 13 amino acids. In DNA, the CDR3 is TGTGCCAGCGAATTGTACAGGGAGGGTGGCTACACCTTC. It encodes CASELYREGGYTF.

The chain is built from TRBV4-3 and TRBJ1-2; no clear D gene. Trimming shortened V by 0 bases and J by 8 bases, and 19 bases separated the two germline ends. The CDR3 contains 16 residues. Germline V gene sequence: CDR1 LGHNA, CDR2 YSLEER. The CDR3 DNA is TGCGCCAGCAGCCAAGATCCCCCCCCTGCAGGATGGGGCTACACCTTC. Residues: CASSQDPPPAGWGYTF.

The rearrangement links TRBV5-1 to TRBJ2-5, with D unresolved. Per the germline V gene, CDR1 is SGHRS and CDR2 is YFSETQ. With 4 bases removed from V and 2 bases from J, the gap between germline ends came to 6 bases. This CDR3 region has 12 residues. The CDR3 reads CASSGDQETQYF. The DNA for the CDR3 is TGCGCCAGCAGCGGGGATCAAGAGACCCAGTACTTC.

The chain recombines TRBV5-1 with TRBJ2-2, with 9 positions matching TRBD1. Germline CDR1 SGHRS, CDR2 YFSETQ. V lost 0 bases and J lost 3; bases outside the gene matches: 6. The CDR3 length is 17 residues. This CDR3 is CASSLDHRGQDTGELFF. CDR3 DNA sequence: TGCGCCAGCAGCTTGGACCACAGGGGGCAGGACACCGGGGAGCTGTTTTTT.